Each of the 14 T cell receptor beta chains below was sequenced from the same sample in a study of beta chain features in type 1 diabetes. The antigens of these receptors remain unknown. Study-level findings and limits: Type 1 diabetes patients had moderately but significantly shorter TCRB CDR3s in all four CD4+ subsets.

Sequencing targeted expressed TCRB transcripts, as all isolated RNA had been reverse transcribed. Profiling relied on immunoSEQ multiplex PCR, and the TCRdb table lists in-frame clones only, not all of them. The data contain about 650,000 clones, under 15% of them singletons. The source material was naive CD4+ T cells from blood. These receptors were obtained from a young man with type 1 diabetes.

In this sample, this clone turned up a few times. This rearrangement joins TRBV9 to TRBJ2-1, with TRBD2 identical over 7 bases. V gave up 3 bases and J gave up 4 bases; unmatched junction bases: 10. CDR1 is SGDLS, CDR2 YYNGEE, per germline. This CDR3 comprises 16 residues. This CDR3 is CASSAPEVGGYNEQFF. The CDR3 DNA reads TGTGCCAGCAGCGCCCCCGAGGTGGGGGGGTACAATGAGCAGTTCTTC.

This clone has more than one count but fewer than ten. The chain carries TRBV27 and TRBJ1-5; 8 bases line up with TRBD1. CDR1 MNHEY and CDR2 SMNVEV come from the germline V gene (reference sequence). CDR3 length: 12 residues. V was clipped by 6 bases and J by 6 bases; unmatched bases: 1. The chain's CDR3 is CASRTGAQPQHF. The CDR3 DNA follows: TGTGCCAGCAGGACAGGGGCTCAGCCCCAGCATTTT.

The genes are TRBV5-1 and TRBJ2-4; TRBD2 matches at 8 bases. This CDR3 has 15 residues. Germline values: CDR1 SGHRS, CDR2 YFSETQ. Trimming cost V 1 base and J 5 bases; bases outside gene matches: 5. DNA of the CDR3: TGCGCCAGCAGCTTGTTAGCGGGGCTAGAAAACATTCAGTACTTC. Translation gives CASSLLAGLENIQYF.

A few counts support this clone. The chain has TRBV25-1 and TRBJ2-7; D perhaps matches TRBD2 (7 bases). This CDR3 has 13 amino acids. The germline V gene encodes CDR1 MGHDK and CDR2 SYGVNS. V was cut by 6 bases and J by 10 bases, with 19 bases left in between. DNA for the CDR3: TGTGCCAGCAGACCCAGCGGGGCAGGGGTTCAGTACTTC. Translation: CASRPSGAGVQYF.

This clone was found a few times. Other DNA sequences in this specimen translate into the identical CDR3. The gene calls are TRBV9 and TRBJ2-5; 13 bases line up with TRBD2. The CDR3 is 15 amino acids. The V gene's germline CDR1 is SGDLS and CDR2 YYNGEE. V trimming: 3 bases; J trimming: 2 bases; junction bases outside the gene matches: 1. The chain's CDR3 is CASSGTSGGQETQYF. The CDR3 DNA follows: TGTGCCAGCAGCGGGACTAGCGGGGGTCAAGAGACCCAGTACTTC.

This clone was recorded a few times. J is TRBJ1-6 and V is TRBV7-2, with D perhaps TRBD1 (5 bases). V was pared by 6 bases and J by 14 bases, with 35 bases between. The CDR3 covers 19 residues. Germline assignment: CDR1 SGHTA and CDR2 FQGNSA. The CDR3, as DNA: TGTGCCAGCAGTTTTGGGGTCTATTCCCGACAGCGCTTTTTGGAGACCCTCCACTTT. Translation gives CASSFGVYSRQRFLETLHF.

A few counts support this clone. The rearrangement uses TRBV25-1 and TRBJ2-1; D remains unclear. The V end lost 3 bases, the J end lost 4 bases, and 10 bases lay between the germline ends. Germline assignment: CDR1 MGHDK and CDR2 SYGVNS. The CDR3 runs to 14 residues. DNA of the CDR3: TGTGCCAGCAGTGACAGCCCTGCATACAATGAGCAGTTCTTC. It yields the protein CASSDSPAYNEQFF.

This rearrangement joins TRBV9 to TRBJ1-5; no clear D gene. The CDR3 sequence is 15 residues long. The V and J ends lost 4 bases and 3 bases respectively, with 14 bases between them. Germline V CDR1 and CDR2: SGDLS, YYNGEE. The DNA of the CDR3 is TGTGCCAGCAGCCCCAGTCACAGCAACAATCAGCCCCAGCATTTT. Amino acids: CASSPSHSNNQPQHF.

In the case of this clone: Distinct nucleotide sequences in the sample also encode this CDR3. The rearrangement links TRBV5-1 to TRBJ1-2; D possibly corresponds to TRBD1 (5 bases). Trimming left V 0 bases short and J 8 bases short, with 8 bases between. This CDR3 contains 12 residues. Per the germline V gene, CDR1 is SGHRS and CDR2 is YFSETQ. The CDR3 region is CASSLAGNGYTF. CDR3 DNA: TGCGCCAGCAGCTTGGCAGGGAACGGCTACACCTTC.

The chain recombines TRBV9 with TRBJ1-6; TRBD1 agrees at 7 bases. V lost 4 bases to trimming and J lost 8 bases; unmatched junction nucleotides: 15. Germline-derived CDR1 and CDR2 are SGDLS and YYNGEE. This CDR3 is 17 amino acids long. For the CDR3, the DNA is TGTGCCAGCAGCCTCTACGGGGGGACAGCCGGGGATTCACCCCTCCACTTT. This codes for CASSLYGGTAGDSPLHF. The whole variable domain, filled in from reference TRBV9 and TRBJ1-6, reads DSGVTQTPKHLITATGQRVTLRCSPRSGDLSVYWYQQSLDQGLQFLIQYYNGEERAKGNILERFSAQQFPDLHSELNLSSLELGDSALYFCASSLYGGTAGDSPLHFGNGTRLTVT.

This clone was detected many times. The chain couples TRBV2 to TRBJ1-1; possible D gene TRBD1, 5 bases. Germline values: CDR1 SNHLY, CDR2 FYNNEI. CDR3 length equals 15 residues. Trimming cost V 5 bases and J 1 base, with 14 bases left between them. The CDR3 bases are TGTGCCAGCAGTCCCATTGGGACCGCGAACACTGAAGCTTTCTTT. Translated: CASSPIGTANTEAFF.

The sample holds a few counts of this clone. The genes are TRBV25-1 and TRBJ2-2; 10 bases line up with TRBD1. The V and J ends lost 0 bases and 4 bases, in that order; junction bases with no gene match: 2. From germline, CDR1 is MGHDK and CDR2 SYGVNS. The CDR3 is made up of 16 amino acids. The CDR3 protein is CASSEYGTGATGELFF. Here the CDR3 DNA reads TGTGCCAGCAGTGAATATGGGACAGGGGCCACCGGGGAGCTGTTTTTT.

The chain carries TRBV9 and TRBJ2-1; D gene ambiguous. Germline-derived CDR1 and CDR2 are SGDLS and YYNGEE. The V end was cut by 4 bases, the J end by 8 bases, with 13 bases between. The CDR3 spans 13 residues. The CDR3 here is CASSTDTADEQFF. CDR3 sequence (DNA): TGTGCCAGCAGCACAGACACGGCGGATGAGCAGTTCTTC. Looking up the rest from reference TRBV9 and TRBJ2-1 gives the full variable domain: DSGVTQTPKHLITATGQRVTLRCSPRSGDLSVYWYQQSLDQGLQFLIQYYNGEERAKGNILERFSAQQFPDLHSELNLSSLELGDSALYFCASSTDTADEQFFGPGTRLTVL.

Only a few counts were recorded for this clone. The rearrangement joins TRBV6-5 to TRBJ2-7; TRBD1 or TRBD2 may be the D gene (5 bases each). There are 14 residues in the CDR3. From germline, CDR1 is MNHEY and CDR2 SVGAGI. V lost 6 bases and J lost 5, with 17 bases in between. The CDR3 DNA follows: TGTGCCAGCAGGTCGGGACGGACCACCAACGAGCAGTACTTC. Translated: CASRSGRTTNEQYF.